This T cell receptor (beta chain) emerged from a study of T cells in Graves' hyperthyroidism and ophthalmopathy. RNA transcripts served as the template for amplifying TCR beta CDR3 regions. During a first-round RT-PCR of the TCR CDR3, the HTBI primer set was used. TCRdb re-derived calls from the multiplex PCR reads in MiXCR, one entry per CDR3 protein. The sample contains 660,000 or so distinct CDR3 sequences, about 45% of which appear only once. Uncontrolled infection, other autoimmune disease, pregnancy or lactation excluded patients. The CDR3 is 15 amino acids. Trimming at V came to 5 bases and at J to 6 bases, leaving 7 bases not matched to a gene. CDR1 is MGHDK and CDR2 is SYGVNS in the germline V gene. As regards this clonotype: Its cognate antigen is unknown.

Study-level results: Also found in blood were most expanded thyroid clonotypes above 0.001. From stable hyperthyroidism, ophthalmopathy was set apart by a 13 V-J model. Model predictions of ophthalmopathy came a median about 6.3 months before onset.

The specimen sequenced was peripheral blood or thyroid tissue (not recorded which). The rearrangement joins TRBV25-1 to TRBJ1-6, with 7 nucleotides matching TRBD1. This TCR came from an adult man with Graves' disease, either hyperthyroidism or ophthalmopathy (not recorded which). CDR3 DNA: TGTGCCAGCAGTAATGCCGGGACAGCTAATTCACCCCTCCACTTT. Translating it yields CASSNAGTANSPLHF.